This T cell receptor (beta chain) was recorded in a study of T cell responses to AZD1222 COVID-19 vaccine. Study-wide findings and caveats: Spike-specific TCR breadth and depth were elevated following two AZD1222 doses.

TCRdb's copy holds only in-frame clones and misses some; the assay was immunoSEQ multiplex PCR. This sample has about 86,000 clones, with roughly 87% found just once. There are 13 residues in the CDR3. Germline V lookup: CDR1 SQVTM, CDR2 ANQGSEA. Trimming removed 6 bases from V and 5 bases from J, with 14 bases in between. As regards this clone: The antigen is undetermined.

This clonotype was sampled from an adult in good health. This sequence joins TRBV29-1 and TRBJ1-5; D is undetermined. This specimen was peripheral blood, taken on day 0 of AZD1222 vaccination. The CDR3: CSVSDTYDQPQHF. CDR3 coding DNA: TGCAGCGTCTCCGACACGTACGATCAGCCCCAGCATTTT.